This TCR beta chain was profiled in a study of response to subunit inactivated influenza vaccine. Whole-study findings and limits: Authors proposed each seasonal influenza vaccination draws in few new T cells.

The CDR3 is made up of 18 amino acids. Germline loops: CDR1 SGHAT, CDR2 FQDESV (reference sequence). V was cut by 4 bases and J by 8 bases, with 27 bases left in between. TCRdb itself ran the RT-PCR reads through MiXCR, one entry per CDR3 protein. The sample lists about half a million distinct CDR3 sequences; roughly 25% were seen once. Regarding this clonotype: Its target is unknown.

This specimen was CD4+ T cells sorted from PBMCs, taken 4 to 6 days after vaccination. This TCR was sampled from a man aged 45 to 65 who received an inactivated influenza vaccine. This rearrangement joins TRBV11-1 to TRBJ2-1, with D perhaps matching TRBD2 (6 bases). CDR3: CASSSLPGLGGSSDEQFF. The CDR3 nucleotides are TGTGCCAGCAGCTCCCTCCCGGGACTGGGGGGAAGTTCGGATGAGCAGTTCTTC.